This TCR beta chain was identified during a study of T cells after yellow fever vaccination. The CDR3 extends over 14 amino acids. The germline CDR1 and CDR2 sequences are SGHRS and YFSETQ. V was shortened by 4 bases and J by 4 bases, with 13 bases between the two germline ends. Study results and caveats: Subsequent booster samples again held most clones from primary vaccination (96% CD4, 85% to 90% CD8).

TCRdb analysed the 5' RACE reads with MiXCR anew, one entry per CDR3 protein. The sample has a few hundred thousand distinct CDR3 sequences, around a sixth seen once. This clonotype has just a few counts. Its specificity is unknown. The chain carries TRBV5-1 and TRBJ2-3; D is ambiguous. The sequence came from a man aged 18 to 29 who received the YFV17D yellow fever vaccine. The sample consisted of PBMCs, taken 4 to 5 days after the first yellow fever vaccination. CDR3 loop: CASSIGRASDTQYF. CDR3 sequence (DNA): TGCGCCAGCAGCATTGGCCGGGCATCAGATACGCAGTATTTT.